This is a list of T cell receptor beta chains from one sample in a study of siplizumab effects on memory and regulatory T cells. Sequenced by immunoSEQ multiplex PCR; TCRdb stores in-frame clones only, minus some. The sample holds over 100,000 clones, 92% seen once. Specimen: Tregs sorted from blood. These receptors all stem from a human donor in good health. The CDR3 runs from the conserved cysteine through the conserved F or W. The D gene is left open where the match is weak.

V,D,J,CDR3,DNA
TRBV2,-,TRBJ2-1,CASSEAPVFSSSYNEQFF,TGTGCCAGCAGTGAGGCCCCGGTCTTTTCCAGCTCCTACAATGAGCAGTTCTTC
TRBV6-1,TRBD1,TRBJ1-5,CASRDRSGQPQHF,TGTGCCAGCAGGGACAGGTCCGGTCAGCCCCAGCATTTT
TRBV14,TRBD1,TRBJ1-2,CASSQNRGAGYTF,TGTGCCAGCAGCCAAAACAGGGGCGCGGGCTACACCTTC
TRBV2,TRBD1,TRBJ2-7,CASSEGTGRYEQYF,TGTGCCAGCAGTGAGGGGACAGGGAGGTACGAGCAGTACTTC
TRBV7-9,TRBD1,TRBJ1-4,CASSLTGGNEKLFF,TGTGCCAGCAGCCTGACAGGGGGAAATGAAAAACTGTTTTTT
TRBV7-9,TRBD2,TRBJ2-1,CASSLRAGGTNGEQFF,TGTGCCAGCAGCCTGCGAGCGGGGGGAACCAATGGTGAGCAGTTCTTC
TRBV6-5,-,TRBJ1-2,CASSYGGGAGGYTF,TGTGCCAGCAGTTACGGTGGGGGGGCGGGTGGCTACACCTTC
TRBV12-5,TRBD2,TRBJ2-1,CASGLGEGREQFF,TGTGCTAGTGGTTTGGGGGAGGGGCGCGAGCAGTTCTTC
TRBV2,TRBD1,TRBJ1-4,CASNYRGTEKLFF,TGTGCCAGCAACTACAGGGGAACGGAAAAACTGTTTTTT
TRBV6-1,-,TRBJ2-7,CASSDFVSTAQEEQYF,TGTGCCAGCAGTGATTTTGTTTCGACAGCCCAGGAGGAGCAGTACTTC
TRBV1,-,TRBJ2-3,CTSSQGRTSGREDTQYF,TGCACCAGCAGCCAAGGCCGGACTAGCGGGAGGGAAGATACGCAGTATTTT